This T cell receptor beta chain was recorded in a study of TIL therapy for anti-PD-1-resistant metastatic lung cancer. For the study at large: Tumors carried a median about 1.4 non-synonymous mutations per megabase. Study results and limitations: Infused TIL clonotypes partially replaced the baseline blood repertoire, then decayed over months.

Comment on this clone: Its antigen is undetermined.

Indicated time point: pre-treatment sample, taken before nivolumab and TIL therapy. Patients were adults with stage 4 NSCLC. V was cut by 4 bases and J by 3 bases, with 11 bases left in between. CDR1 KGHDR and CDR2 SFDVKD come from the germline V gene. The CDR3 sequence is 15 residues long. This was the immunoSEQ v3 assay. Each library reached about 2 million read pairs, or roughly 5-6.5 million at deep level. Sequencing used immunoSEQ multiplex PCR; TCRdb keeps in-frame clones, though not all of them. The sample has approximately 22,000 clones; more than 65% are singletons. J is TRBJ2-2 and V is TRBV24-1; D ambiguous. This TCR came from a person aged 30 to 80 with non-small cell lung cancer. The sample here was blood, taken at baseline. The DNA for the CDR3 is TGTGCCACCAGTGACCACGGACGGGACACCGGGGAGCTGTTTTTT. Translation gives CATSDHGRDTGELFF.